What follows are 2 T cell receptor beta chains derived from one specimen sequenced in a study of beta chain features in type 1 diabetes. As every portion of the isolated RNA was reverse transcribed, the sequencing read expressed TCRB transcripts. This table comes from immunoSEQ multiplex PCR, and its TCRdb copy is limited to in-frame clones, with some not included. Among hundreds of thousands of clones, about a tenth were seen once, and the ten largest hold approximately 0.015%. Study findings and constraints: When Type 1 diabetes patients were examined, their TCRB CDR3s proved moderately but significantly shorter in all four CD4+ subsets.

No antigens are known for them. Sequencing used naive CD4+ T cells from blood. The receptors were sampled from a man younger than 45 with type 1 diabetes.

This clone was seen a few times. The chain uses TRBV9 and TRBJ2-6, with D possibly matching TRBD1 (5 bases). CDR1 is SGDLS, CDR2 YYNGEE, per germline. V gave up 3 bases and J gave up 8 bases, with 12 bases separating them. The CDR3 spans 14 residues. CDR3 in DNA: TGTGCCAGCAGCGAGCGACAGATAACCAACGTCCTGACTTTC. Residues: CASSERQITNVLTF.

The rearrangement joins TRBV5-1 to TRBJ2-5, with D perhaps matching TRBD2 (7 bases). The V gene lost 2 bases and the J gene lost 5 bases, with 16 bases spanning the gap. This CDR3 is built from 15 residues. Germline-derived CDR1 and CDR2 are SGHRS and YFSETQ. The CDR3 bases are TGCGCCAGCAGCTTCCCGGGTGGGGGGGCTGAGACCCAGTACTTC. Amino acid sequence: CASSFPGGGAETQYF.